This record looks at one T cell receptor (beta chain) sequence and its context. Which antigen it targets is not known. No per-base quality is available; no much larger clone lies one base away. The data are from a study of blood T cells in healthy people across ages (dated by TCRdb to 2013 to 2016). Background for the entire study: In model experiments, template switching captured roughly one uniquely barcoded TCR beta cDNA molecule for every two T cells. Using deep sequencing normalized with unique cDNA molecular identifiers, the study measured how TCR beta repertoire diversity changes with age. Donors of different ages were randomly distributed across sequencing lanes to avoid experimental bias. Using the same blood draw, the study looked at two additional independent replicas of 1 million unique cDNA reads for two donors, one aged 18 to 30 and the other aged 80 or older. Donors were grouped into four age groups: young (average roughly 17 years), middle-aged (around 39), aged (approximately 67) and long-lived (approximately 82). Broad study findings and their caveats: As age increased, observed TCR beta diversity per million T cells dropped in a roughly linear way, and a significant reduction was already evident by age around 41. Estimates of total diversity based on one million sequenced T cells were considered lower bounds and underestimates. The CMV infection status of donors was not known, potentially confounding age-related changes in expanded clonotypes. Since profiling was done on bulk unsorted PBMCs, naive and antigen-experienced compartments could not be conclusively compared. A strong correlation was found between observed TCR beta diversity and the percentage of naive T cells measured by flow cytometry. Compared with the aged group, the long-lived group had more naive CD4+ T cells, fewer expanded clones and increased TCR diversity, a pattern suggesting age selection.

The approximately 39 donors, aged about 6 to 95 years, were systemically healthy Caucasian individuals from Russia. Each donor gave ten milliliters of peripheral blood, drawn into EDTA-treated Vacutainer tubes. Ficoll-Paque density-gradient centrifugation was used to isolate PBMCs, with at least 6.5 million per sample. Trizol reagent was used to extract total RNA from the PBMCs, yielding at least 6 micrograms per sample. For every donor, flow cytometry on a PBMC aliquot measured the percentage of naive CD45RAhigh/CD27high T cells. Library method: 5' RACE. Reads for this sample came from an Illumina HiSeq 2500. A second PCR of about 7 to 12 cycles was performed with a sample-barcoded 5' primer and a J-beta primer mix. A template-switch 5' adaptor carrying 12 random nucleotides introduced a unique molecular identifier onto each TCR beta cDNA molecule. Each sample yielded at least 2.5 million CDR3-containing paired-end reads. All of the RNA was converted into first-strand cDNA using the Mint cDNA synthesis kit, with a TRBC-specific oligonucleotide serving as the primer. Following uracil-DNA glycosylase treatment, a first 18-cycle PCR with universal primers M1SS and BC2_uni_R was performed on all cDNA. The original pipeline was this. Each sample was normalized by randomly selecting 1 million high-quality reads, each carrying a distinct molecular identifier. Reads with shared molecular identifiers were discarded instead of being binned into consensus sequences. MiTCR, set to a Q25 quality threshold and the strictest error-elimination algorithm, was used for CDR3 identification, clonotype clustering and error correction. Lower-bound total TCR beta diversity was estimated with a nonparametric unseen species model using Euler transformation. TCRdb reanalyzed the raw reads on its own, using fastp at Q25 for trimming and MiXCR for clone calling, and kept in-frame beta chains. One record per CDR3 amino acid sequence lists the most common genes and DNA. The V and J calls, along with clone size, are taken from TCRdb and not from the paper's own processing. The sample profile shows about 1.8 million distinct CDR3 sequences; less than 50% of them were found once. Roughly 2.1% of the sample belongs to the ten largest clones.

From the germline V gene (reference sequence), CDR1 is LGHDT and CDR2 is YNNKEL. V lost 0 bases and J lost 11 bases; the stretch between them is 8 bases long. The CDR3 starts with the cysteine, ends with the phenylalanine, and has 12 residues. The only DNA kept is the CDR3, 36 bases in frame from the first base. Sequenced sample: blood. This TCR came from a woman aged 35 to 49 in good health. The chain employs TRBV3-1 and TRBJ2-1; no D gene can be assigned with confidence. This receptor carries the CDR3 CASSQDLAQQFF. The base sequence is TGTGCCAGCAGCCAAGACCTGGCGCAGCAGTTCTTC.